There are many counts of the clone carrying this T cell receptor (beta chain). Its antigen is not known. The sample originates from a study of beta chain bispecific antibodies for T cell cancers. Study-wide results and limits: Normal T cells contributed less of the targeted TRBV signal than the leukemia cells did.

Blood mononuclear cells were expanded for roughly 3 days using either OKT3 anti-CD3 antibody or CD3/CD28 beads. Anti-CD19 bispecific antibody cocultures served as comparators for TRBV sequencing. TCRdb redid the calling of the 5' RACE reads with MiXCR, one entry per CDR3 protein. This sample has some 9,000 distinct CDR3 sequences, with about 2% found just once. The clonotype originates from a human donor in good health. Some clones in this sample may be carry-over from other donors' samples. Sequenced here: T cells from a healthy donor cultured with Jurkat leukemia cells, sampled from a culture containing an anti-CD19 bispecific antibody.

This chain's CDR3 is CASSSGGGTLSTDTQYF. CDR3 coding DNA: TGTGCCAGCAGCTCCGGTGGGGGAACCCTAAGCACAGATACGCAGTATTTT. The chain carries TRBV5-8 and TRBJ2-3, with D perhaps matching TRBD1 or TRBD2 (5 bases each). This CDR3 has 17 residues. The V end was cut by 3 bases, the J end by 0 bases, with 17 bases between. CDR1 and CDR2 from the germline V gene are SGHTS and YDEGEE.